Below, 28 T cell receptor beta chains from the same sample are listed, as sequenced in a study of neurological immune-mediated disorders. A single record per CDR3 protein comes from TCRdb applying MiXCR to the 5' RACE reads. This repertoire shows fewer than 30,000 distinct CDR3 sequences, roughly 6.3% found once; its top ten account for over 4%. Material: PBMCs. The receptor source for this set is a woman aged 40 to 55 in good health.

This clonotype has at least ten counts. The chain has TRBV28 and TRBJ2-5; D is unresolved. V dropped 3 bases and J dropped 1 base, with 12 bases sitting between them. The CDR3 spans 15 residues. In germline, CDR1 is MDHEN, CDR2 SYDVKM. The DNA for the CDR3 is TGTGCCAGCAGTTTGATAGGGAAGTCCCAAGAGACCCAGTACTTC. Amino acid sequence: CASSLIGKSQETQYF.

This clonotype showed up many times. The rearrangement links TRBV5-1 to TRBJ2-7; D unresolved. V lost 3 bases to trimming and J lost 2 bases, with 18 bases between them. Germline V lookup: CDR1 SGHRS, CDR2 YFSETQ. The CDR3 runs to 16 residues. In DNA form, the CDR3 reads TGCGCCAGCAGCTGGGGAATGTGGAACAGAGCCTACGAGCAGTACTTC. As protein: CASSWGMWNRAYEQYF.

This clonotype appeared many times. V gene TRBV12-3 or TRBV12-4 combines with J gene TRBJ2-1, with 12 nucleotides matching TRBD2. V was pared by 0 bases and J by 6 bases, with 3 bases of the junction left unmatched. This CDR3 is 16 amino acids long. The CDR3 here is CASSLALAGGTNEQFF. The CDR3 DNA follows: TGTGCCAGCAGTTTAGCCCTAGCGGGAGGGACCAATGAGCAGTTCTTC.

This clonotype was observed a few times. The rearrangement joins TRBV7-3 to TRBJ2-1, with D tentatively TRBD2 (6 bases). The CDR3 is made up of 14 amino acids. The V gene's germline CDR1 is SGHTA and CDR2 FQGTGA. Between the trimmed V and J ends, which lost 3 bases and 4 bases, there was a span of 10 bases. The CDR3 protein is CASSLGGLYNEQFF. The CDR3 DNA reads TGTGCCAGCAGCTTGGGGGGACTGTACAATGAGCAGTTCTTC.

This clonotype was counted at least ten times. The rearrangement joins TRBV20-1 to TRBJ1-4; possibly TRBD1 for D (5 bases). CDR1 is DFQATT, CDR2 SNEGSKA, per germline (reference sequence). V was clipped by 7 bases and J by 6 bases, with 9 bases between them. This CDR3 region has 11 residues. The DNA for the CDR3 is TGCAGTGGGCAGGGATATGAAAAACTGTTTTTT. It is translated as CSGQGYEKLFF.

This clonotype was seen ten or more times. V usage is TRBV30 and J usage is TRBJ1-4; 7 nucleotides line up with TRBD1. With V trimmed by 2 bases and J by 8 bases, 5 bases remained unmatched. This CDR3 is 13 amino acids long. Germline V gene data show CDR1 as GTSNPN and CDR2 as SVGIG (reference sequence). The CDR3 reads CAWSRQGWEKLFF. DNA of the CDR3: TGTGCCTGGAGTAGACAGGGATGGGAAAAACTGTTTTTT.

Ten or more counts support this clonotype. The chain combines TRBV5-1 with TRBJ1-1, with a possible D match to TRBD1 (5 bases). Trimming took off 2 bases at V and 3 bases at J, with 14 bases between the two ends. The length of the CDR3 is 15 residues. Germline lookup yields CDR1 SGHRS and CDR2 YFSETQ. The chain's CDR3 is CASSLRGGEDTEAFF. The CDR3 DNA follows: TGCGCCAGCAGCTTACGGGGCGGGGAGGACACTGAAGCTTTCTTT.

This clonotype was detected many times. CDR3 amino acids: CSVEDRGYEQFF. Here the CDR3 DNA reads TGCAGCGTTGAAGACAGGGGGTATGAGCAGTTCTTC. The gene calls are TRBV29-1 and TRBJ2-1, with 7 positions matching TRBD1. J was trimmed by 8 bases and V by 0 bases; bases with no gene match: 1. From germline, CDR1 is SQVTM and CDR2 ANQGSEA. The CDR3 covers 12 residues.

There are a few counts of this clonotype. This chain links TRBV28 with TRBJ2-1; TRBD2 might be the D (6 bases). The germline V gene has CDR1 MDHEN and CDR2 SYDVKM. This CDR3 has 16 residues. The germline V and J ends were trimmed by 6 bases and 1 base, with 16 bases remaining between them. The CDR3 DNA reads TGTGCCAGCAGCAACGGCGGGATAGAGTCCTACAATGAGCAGTTCTTC. It specifies CASSNGGIESYNEQFF.

This clonotype was seen repeatedly, ten times or more. The chain has TRBV29-1 and TRBJ2-2, with 14 positions matching TRBD2. V lost 4 bases, J lost 2 bases, and 12 bases stayed unmatched. The CDR3 runs 19 residues. Germline CDR1 SQVTM, CDR2 ANQGSEA. DNA of the CDR3: TGCAGCGTTGCTGTACCGACTAGCGGGAGGGCCCATAACACCGGGGAGCTGTTTTTT. Its translation: CSVAVPTSGRAHNTGELFF.

This clonotype was counted at least ten times. The CDR3 DNA sequence: TGTGCCAGCAGTTATGGCGGGTCCAAAAACATTCAGTACTTC. Protein sequence: CASSYGGSKNIQYF. The rearrangement links TRBV6-2 or TRBV6-3 to TRBJ2-4; possibly TRBD2 for D (5 bases). Deletions cut 3 bases from V and 2 bases from J, with 8 bases between. The V gene's germline CDR1 is MNHEY and CDR2 SVGEGT. The CDR3 loop spans 14 amino acids.

By sample share, this clonotype is medium-sized. The chain carries TRBV12-3 or TRBV12-4 and TRBJ2-5; TRBD2 matches 11 bases. V lost 6 bases and J lost 4; bases outside the gene matches: 10. The CDR3 length is 16 residues. The CDR3 is CASSWGSGRAVETQYF. CDR3 in DNA: TGTGCCAGCAGCTGGGGTAGCGGGAGGGCTGTAGAGACCCAGTACTTC.

At least ten counts were recorded for this clonotype. This chain links TRBV7-2 with TRBJ1-5; D is possibly TRBD1 (6 bases). The CDR3 spans 15 residues. Between the trimmed V and J ends, which lost 4 bases and 3 bases, there was a span of 13 bases. Germline lookup yields CDR1 SGHTA and CDR2 FQGNSA. CDR3 protein: CASSSGGAANQPQHF. The CDR3 DNA sequence: TGTGCCAGCAGCTCGGGGGGGGCCGCCAATCAGCCCCAGCATTTT.

This clonotype was detected many times. The chain couples TRBV3-1 to TRBJ2-7; 7 nucleotides match TRBD2. The CDR3 spans 16 residues. V shed 3 bases and J 7 bases; nucleotides not matched to a gene: 15. CDR1 is LGHDT and CDR2 is YNNKEL in the germline V gene (reference sequence). The CDR3 sequence is CASSHFGGGPSSEQYF. Here the CDR3 DNA reads TGTGCCAGCAGCCATTTCGGGGGAGGGCCTTCGTCGGAGCAGTACTTC.

This clonotype was seen many times. V and J are TRBV20-1 and TRBJ1-2; D unclear. CDR3 size: 11 residues. V shed 3 bases and J shed 8 bases, with 10 bases lying between them. Germline CDR1 DFQATT, CDR2 SNEGSKA (reference sequence). CDR3 coding DNA: TGCAGTGCTAGCTCCGTCGGGGGCTACACCTTC. The encoded protein is CSASSVGGYTF.

Many counts were recorded for this clonotype. V usage is TRBV5-1 and J usage is TRBJ2-4, with a tentative D call TRBD1 (5 bases). CDR3 length equals 13 residues. The V gene lost 3 bases and the J gene lost 5 bases, with 9 bases spanning the gap. The germline CDR1 and CDR2 sequences are SGHRS and YFSETQ. As DNA, the CDR3 is TGCGCCAGCAGCTCAGACAGACAAAACATTCAGTACTTC. Amino acids: CASSSDRQNIQYF.

This clonotype was detected ten times or more. The V and J genes are TRBV20-1 and TRBJ2-4; 9 positions match TRBD1. CDR1 and CDR2 from the germline V gene are DFQATT and SNEGSKA (reference sequence). V shed 1 base, J shed 0 bases, and the junction held 1 base outside the gene matches. The CDR3 runs 15 residues. In nucleotides, the CDR3 is TGCAGTGCTAGAGGGGACAGGGTAGCCAAAAACATTCAGTACTTC. Amino acid sequence: CSARGDRVAKNIQYF.

This clonotype was counted ten times or more. The chain links TRBV25-1 to TRBJ2-7, with 12 nucleotides matching TRBD2. Germline-derived CDR1 and CDR2 are MGHDK and SYGVNS. With 4 bases clipped from V and 3 bases from J, the junction kept 13 bases outside the gene matches. CDR3 size: 18 residues. DNA of the CDR3: TGTGCCAGCAGTGTCTCTCGTTCGACTAGCGGGAGTTTCTACGAGCAGTACTTC. It translates to CASSVSRSTSGSFYEQYF.

This clonotype rates as medium-sized (0.01 to 0.1%). This chain uses TRBV11-2 with TRBJ2-3; D gene unclear. This CDR3 comprises 14 residues. V lost 5 bases and J lost 1, with 10 bases in between. CDR1 is SGHAT, CDR2 FQNNGV, per germline. The CDR3 reads CASSPRAGTDTQYF. CDR3 coding DNA: TGTGCCAGCAGCCCAAGGGCGGGCACAGATACGCAGTATTTT.

This clonotype was observed many times. The chain joins TRBV20-1 to TRBJ1-4; D unresolved. Germline V gene lookup returns CDR1 DFQATT and CDR2 SNEGSKA (reference sequence). V shed 3 bases and J shed 0 bases, with 11 bases lying between them. This CDR3 is built from 15 residues. This chain's CDR3 is CSASKQRSTNEKLFF. CDR3 bases: TGCAGTGCTAGTAAACAGCGCTCAACTAATGAAAAACTGTTTTTT.

There are many counts of this clonotype. V gene TRBV18 combines with J gene TRBJ1-3; D unclear. CDR1 and CDR2 from the germline V gene are KGHSH and LQKENI. V lost 0 bases and J lost 0, with 6 bases in between. The CDR3 contains 15 residues. CDR3 bases: TGTGCCAGCTCACCACCCGTCCCCTCTGGAAACACCATATATTTT. Its protein is CASSPPVPSGNTIYF.

This clonotype was picked up many times. The chain is built from TRBV7-9 and TRBJ2-7, with 8 bases fitting TRBD1. Germline CDR1 and CDR2: SEHNR and FQNEAQ (reference sequence). This CDR3 spans 15 amino acids. The trim removed 5 bases at V and 0 bases at J, leaving 6 bases unmatched. CDR3 nucleotide sequence: TGTGCCAGCAGCGGCTTCGGACAGGGCTCCTACGAGCAGTACTTC. Translating gives CASSGFGQGSYEQYF. Full variable domain (outside the CDR3, taken from reference TRBV7-9 and TRBJ2-7): DTGVSQNPRHKITKRGQNVTFRCDPISEHNRLYWYRQTLGQGPEFLTYFQNEAQLEKSRLLSDRFSAERPKGSFSTLEIQRTEQGDSAMYLCASSGFGQGSYEQYFGPGTRLTVT.

By its share, this clonotype is medium-sized. The CDR3 coding sequence is TGCAGCGTTGGAGGTGGCACTAGCTCGAACTCCTACAATGAGCAGTTCTTC. This codes for CSVGGGTSSNSYNEQFF. V and J are TRBV29-1 and TRBJ2-1; a possible D gene is TRBD2 (6 bases). The CDR3 has 17 amino acids. V lost 4 bases to trimming and J lost 0 bases, with 19 bases between them. Germline V gives CDR1 SQVTM, CDR2 ANQGSEA.

This clonotype was detected many times. The chain is built from TRBV10-2 and TRBJ2-7; maybe TRBD1 (5 bases). V was cut by 6 bases and J by 3 bases, with 6 bases left in between. This CDR3 has 11 residues. The germline V gene encodes CDR1 WSHSY and CDR2 SAAADI. CDR3 protein: CASSDSYEQYF. CDR3 sequence (DNA): TGCGCCAGCAGCGACAGCTACGAGCAGTACTTC.

This clonotype was found many times. The rearrangement uses TRBV6-2 or TRBV6-3 and TRBJ2-1, with unresolved D. The CDR3 covers 14 residues. V was cut by 7 bases and J by 5 bases, with 15 bases left in between. Germline assignment: CDR1 MNHEY and CDR2 SVGEGT. The CDR3, as DNA: TGTGCCAGCACCAAATTACTATCCGACAATGAGCAGTTCTTC. It is translated as CASTKLLSDNEQFF.

The CDR3 protein is CAISLGQGENQPQHF. Written as DNA, the CDR3 is TGTGCCATCAGCTTGGGACAGGGAGAGAATCAGCCCCAGCATTTT. The chain carries TRBV10-3 and TRBJ1-5, with 9 bases aligning to TRBD1. Germline trimming cut 6 bases from V and 4 bases from J; bases unmatched to any gene: 7. Per germline, CDR1 ENHRY and CDR2 SYGVKD. This CDR3 has 15 amino acids.

This clonotype was found many times. The gene calls are TRBV6-5 and TRBJ2-1, with D unresolved. The germline V gene has CDR1 MNHEY and CDR2 SVGAGI. The CDR3 runs 12 residues. Trimming took 6 bases from V and 9 from J, leaving 12 bases between them. DNA of the CDR3: TGTGCCAGCAGCCACGTGGGGATTGAGCAGTTCTTC. It is translated as CASSHVGIEQFF.

This clonotype was recorded many times. This chain connects TRBV7-2 to TRBJ1-6; no clear D. Trimming pared 6 bases from V and 5 bases from J, leaving 5 bases between. The V gene's germline CDR1 is SGHTA and CDR2 FQGNSA. The CDR3 has 12 residues. The CDR3 spells CASSYNNSPLHF. CDR3 DNA sequence: TGTGCCAGCAGTTATAATAATTCACCCCTCCACTTT.